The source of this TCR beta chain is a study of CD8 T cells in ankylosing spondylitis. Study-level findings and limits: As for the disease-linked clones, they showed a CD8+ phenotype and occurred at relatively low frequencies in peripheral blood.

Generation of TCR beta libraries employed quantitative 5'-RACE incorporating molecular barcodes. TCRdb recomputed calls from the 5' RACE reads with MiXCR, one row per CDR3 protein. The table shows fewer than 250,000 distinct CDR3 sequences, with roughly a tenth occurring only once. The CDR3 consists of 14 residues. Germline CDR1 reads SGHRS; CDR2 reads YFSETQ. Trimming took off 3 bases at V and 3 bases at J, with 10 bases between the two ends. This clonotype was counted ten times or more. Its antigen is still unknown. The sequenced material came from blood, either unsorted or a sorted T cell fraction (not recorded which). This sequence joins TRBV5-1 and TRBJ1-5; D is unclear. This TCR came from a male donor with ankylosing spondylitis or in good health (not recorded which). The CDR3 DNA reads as TGCGCCAGCAGCTCCGGGCAGGACAATCAGCCCCAGCATTTT. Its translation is CASSSGQDNQPQHF.